This T cell receptor beta chain was profiled in a study of T cells after yellow fever vaccination. Study-level information: SMART-Seq v4 Ultra Low Input prepared the low-cell-number fractions.

Study-wide points: The booster response re-showed most primary clones: roughly 97% CD4, approximately 85% CD8. Only a small proportion of the clonotypes turned up in both the CD4 and the CD8 compartments, likely arising from convergent recombination. Weaker in magnitude, the secondary response showed a faster peak on day 5 versus 15.

CDR1 and CDR2 (germline): SQVTM, ANQGSEA. The CDR3 is made up of 13 amino acids. Unmatched junction bases numbered 5, after V lost 4 bases and J lost 7 bases. TCRdb fed the 5' RACE reads into MiXCR, producing one record per CDR3 protein. The sample yields 400,000 to 450,000 distinct CDR3 sequences, 18% seen once. Turning to this clonotype: What it recognizes is unknown.

This sequence was found in a man between 18 and 29 years old who received the YFV17D yellow fever vaccine. The chain uses TRBV29-1 and TRBJ2-4; 9 positions agree with TRBD1. The material sequenced was PBMCs, taken before the yellow fever booster vaccination. The CDR3 nucleotides read TGCAGCGTTGGGGACAGGGTAGATAACATTCAGTACTTC. Protein: CSVGDRVDNIQYF.